Sequencing of this TCR beta chain was carried out in a study of T-cell reconstitution after alpha-beta-depleted transplantation in children. Preparation of the TCRbeta library was carried out with unique molecular identifiers. From the PCR reads, TCRdb called clonotypes with MiXCR, one entry per CDR3 protein. This sample has 450,000 to 700,000 distinct CDR3 sequences, with 25% to 30% found just once. Germline V gene sequence: CDR1 SGHRS, CDR2 YFSETQ. V lost 0 bases and J lost 5, with 11 bases in between. The CDR3 contains 15 residues. The receptor comes from a boy under two years old with Wiskott-Aldrich syndrome, due to receive a stem cell transplant. The chain is built from TRBV5-1 and TRBJ2-2; possible D gene TRBD2, 6 bases. Here the sequenced sample was PBMCs, taken before TCRalphabeta/CD19-depleted stem cell transplant. The CDR3 loop reads CASSLGAGGTGELFF. CDR3 in DNA: TGCGCCAGCAGCTTGGGGGCCGGGGGAACCGGGGAGCTGTTTTTT.